A single sample is the source of the 21 T cell receptor beta chains below, sequenced in a study of blood T cell repertoires in COVID-19. TCRdb keeps only in-frame clones here, not all; method: immunoSEQ multiplex PCR. The repertoire holds about 160,000 clones, 70% to 90% seen once, with more than 0.85% in the top ten. Sequencing input: peripheral blood. The origin of the receptors is a man in his forties with acute or convalescent COVID-19.

The V and J genes are TRBV3-1 (or the pseudogene TRBV3-2) and TRBJ2-1, with 7 bases matching TRBD2. Germline V gene sequence: CDR1 LGHDT, CDR2 YNNKEL (reference sequence). This CDR3 has 16 residues. Trimming removed 5 bases from V and 3 bases from J; junction bases left unmatched: 10. CDR3 in DNA: TGTGCCAGCAGCAGGTCGGCGGGGGACTTCTACAATGAGCAGTTCTTC. It specifies CASSRSAGDFYNEQFF.

The rearrangement links TRBV3-1 (or the pseudogene TRBV3-2) to TRBJ1-1; no clear D. Germline CDR1 is LGHDT and CDR2 is YNNKEL (reference sequence). The CDR3 length is 15 residues. Trimming removed 1 base from V and 1 base from J, with 10 bases in between. The CDR3 bases are TGTGCCAGCAGCCAAGTTTTCCCCAAGAACACTGAAGCTTTCTTT. Its protein is CASSQVFPKNTEAFF.

V and J are TRBV6-5 and TRBJ2-7; D gene unclear. Germline V CDR1 and CDR2: MNHEY, SVGAGI. This CDR3 region has 14 residues. The germline V and J ends were trimmed by 2 bases and 3 bases, with 11 bases remaining between them. The CDR3 protein is CASSYTRGSYEQYF. CDR3 in DNA: TGTGCCAGCAGTTACACCCGCGGCAGCTACGAGCAGTACTTC.

The CDR3 loop reads CATTLTGPPNEKLFF. For the CDR3, the DNA is TGTGCCACCACTCTCACAGGGCCTCCTAATGAAAAACTGTTTTTT. V gene TRBV24-1 combines with J gene TRBJ1-4; tentatively, D is TRBD1 (6 bases). CDR3 length: 15 residues. V dropped 8 bases and J dropped 3 bases, with 15 bases sitting between them. Germline CDR1 is KGHDR and CDR2 is SFDVKD.

The gene calls are TRBV9 and TRBJ2-7, with D perhaps matching TRBD1 (5 bases). Trimming cost V 4 bases and J 7 bases, with 21 bases left between them. The CDR3 is 15 residues long. The germline V gene has CDR1 SGDLS and CDR2 YYNGEE. CDR3 protein: CASSPRQSSSAEQYF. CDR3 nucleotides: TGTGCCAGCAGCCCCCGACAGAGTAGTTCCGCGGAGCAGTACTTC.

The rearrangement joins TRBV28 to TRBJ1-1; 7 bases line up with TRBD1. CDR1 and CDR2 from the germline V gene are MDHEN and SYDVKM. V trimming: 5 bases; J trimming: 0 bases; junction bases outside the gene matches: 3. The CDR3 has 14 amino acids. The CDR3 loop is CASSLGTVNTEAFF. CDR3 sequence (DNA): TGTGCCAGCAGTCTCGGGACAGTGAACACTGAAGCTTTCTTT.

The rearrangement joins TRBV11-2 to TRBJ2-1; 12 bases match TRBD2. Germline V gives CDR1 SGHAT, CDR2 FQNNGV. V dropped 5 bases and J dropped 7; count of bases not matched to a gene: 12. The CDR3 is 17 residues long. DNA of the CDR3: TGTGCCAGCAGCCTCCGGCCCGGACTAGCGGGGAATAATGAGCAGTTCTTC. This encodes CASSLRPGLAGNNEQFF. Together with reference TRBV11-2 and TRBJ2-1, the CDR3 gives the full variable domain: EAGVAQSPRYKIIEKRQSVAFWCNPISGHATLYWYQQILGQGPKLLIQFQNNGVVDDSQLPKDRFSAERLKGVDSTLKIQPAKLEDSAVYLCASSLRPGLAGNNEQFFGPGTRLTVL.

The chain links TRBV11-2 to TRBJ1-1; D unresolved. The CDR3 covers 13 residues. The germline gives CDR1 SGHAT, CDR2 FQNNGV. Trimming removed 5 bases at V and 1 base at J, with 8 bases between. The CDR3 DNA is TGTGCCAGCAGCCTCCAGGAGAACACTGAAGCTTTCTTT. It translates to CASSLQENTEAFF.

The V gene is TRBV5-4, the J gene TRBJ2-7; 11 nucleotides match TRBD2. This CDR3 has 16 amino acids. V trimming: 4 bases; J trimming: 6 bases; junction bases outside the gene matches: 12. CDR1 SGHNT and CDR2 YYREEE come from the germline V gene (reference sequence). CDR3 coding DNA: TGTGCCAGCAGCCCAGGGACTAGCGGCGGCCGGGGCGAGCAGTACTTC. Translated, it gives CASSPGTSGGRGEQYF.

The chain combines TRBV19 with TRBJ2-2; tentative D call: TRBD1 (5 bases). This CDR3 region has 14 residues. Germline CDR1 LNHDA, CDR2 SQIVND (reference sequence). V shed 7 bases and J shed 4 bases, with 13 bases lying between them. The CDR3 bases are TGTGCCAGTAACAGCCAGGGATCCACCGGGGAGCTGTTTTTT. Its protein product is CASNSQGSTGELFF.

This sequence joins TRBV7-2 and TRBJ1-5; 9 nucleotides match TRBD1. Germline loops: CDR1 SGHTA, CDR2 FQGNSA. Unmatched junction bases numbered 8, after V lost 5 bases and J lost 0 bases. This CDR3 has 17 amino acids. DNA for the CDR3: TGTGCCAGCAGCATCGGGACAGGGATTTATAGCAATCAGCCCCAGCATTTT. Translated, it gives CASSIGTGIYSNQPQHF.

In this sample, this clone turned up once. CDR3 nucleotide sequence: TGTGCCAGCAGTTACTTAGGGGCCGATACGCAGTATTTT. This translates into CASSYLGADTQYF. The gene calls are TRBV28 and TRBJ2-3; TRBD1 is a possible D gene (5 bases). V lost 4 bases and J 6 bases, leaving 11 bases between the germline ends. The germline V gene has CDR1 MDHEN and CDR2 SYDVKM. The CDR3 is made up of 13 amino acids.

The V call is TRBV6-5, the J call TRBJ2-5; D is perhaps TRBD1 (5 bases). This CDR3 contains 15 residues. Germline CDR1 is MNHEY and CDR2 is SVGAGI. Between the trimmed V and J ends, which lost 0 bases and 4 bases, there was a span of 12 bases. This chain's CDR3 is CASSYSPVGVETQYF. CDR3 in DNA: TGTGCCAGCAGTTACTCCCCGGTAGGGGTAGAGACCCAGTACTTC.

The chain recombines TRBV3-1 (or the pseudogene TRBV3-2) with TRBJ1-2; 7 bases match TRBD1. The CDR3 runs to 16 residues. CDR1 and CDR2 (germline): LGHDT, YNNKEL (reference sequence). J gave up 4 bases and V 2 bases, and 10 bases lay outside the gene matches. The CDR3 coding sequence is TGTGCCAGCAGCCAATCTACGGGACAGTTACTCTATGGCTACACCTTC. Translating gives CASSQSTGQLLYGYTF.

The rearrangement joins TRBV28 to TRBJ2-6; 7 bases are a match to TRBD1. The CDR3 spans 15 residues. V shed 7 bases, J shed 2 bases, and the junction held 5 bases outside the gene matches. The germline CDR1 and CDR2 sequences are MDHEN and SYDVKM. CDR3 residues: CASTRTGAGANVLTF. CDR3 DNA sequence: TGTGCCAGCACCAGAACAGGGGCTGGGGCCAACGTCCTGACTTTC.

The chain has TRBV7-6 and TRBJ1-1; D is undetermined. The CDR3 loop spans 13 amino acids. Germline CDR1 is SGHVS and CDR2 is FNYEAQ. V gave up 5 bases and J gave up 4 bases, with 11 bases separating them. The CDR3 sequence is CASSEEGLTEAFF. The CDR3 DNA reads as TGTGCCAGCAGCGAGGAGGGCCTCACTGAAGCTTTCTTT.

This chain links TRBV5-1 with TRBJ1-1, with 8 positions matching TRBD1. V gave up 4 bases and J gave up 4 bases; unmatched junction bases: 6. Germline CDR1 SGHRS, CDR2 YFSETQ. The CDR3 contains 14 residues. The CDR3 DNA reads TGCGCCAGCAGCCCGAATACAGGGGGCACTGAAGCTTTCTTT. The encoded protein is CASSPNTGGTEAFF.

In this sample, this clone turned up a few times. The CDR3 coding sequence is TGCGCCACCCAGGACAGGGGGCAAGTAGCCGGGGAGCTGTTTTTT. Translated, it gives CATQDRGQVAGELFF. The chain carries TRBV10-1 and TRBJ2-2, with 11 positions matching TRBD1. The CDR3 totals 15 residues. The germline V gene encodes CDR1 WNHNN and CDR2 SYGVQD (reference sequence). J was trimmed by 6 bases and V by 10 bases; bases with no gene match: 10.

The chain employs TRBV7-3 and TRBJ1-6; D may be TRBD1 (5 bases). V was clipped by 1 base and J by 10 bases, with 26 bases between them. CDR1 and CDR2 from the germline V gene are SGHTA and FQGTGA. This CDR3 contains 19 residues. As DNA, the CDR3 is TGTGCCAGCAGCTTAATTTGGGGAGGGGCGCGGGTCCCACTCTCACCCCTCCACTTT. Translation gives CASSLIWGGARVPLSPLHF.

Details on this clone: Other DNA sequences in this specimen translate into the identical CDR3. V gene TRBV5-4 combines with J gene TRBJ2-3, with TRBD2 as a possible D gene (5 bases). Trimming took 0 bases from V and 3 from J, leaving 8 bases between them. Germline CDR1 and CDR2: SGHNT and YYREEE (reference sequence). The CDR3 totals 14 residues. In DNA form, the CDR3 reads TGTGCCAGCAGCTTGGAGGGAGTAACAGATACGCAGTATTTT. This codes for CASSLEGVTDTQYF.

The chain carries TRBV7-3 and TRBJ2-1, with D unresolved. CDR1 is SGHTA, CDR2 FQGTGA, per germline. This CDR3 has 17 amino acids. Trimming pared 5 bases from V and 0 bases from J, leaving 17 bases between. CDR3 region: CASSLLYAPSSYNEQFF. CDR3 sequence (DNA): TGTGCCAGCAGCCTTTTATACGCGCCGAGCTCCTACAATGAGCAGTTCTTC. Using reference TRBV7-3 and TRBJ2-1 for the parts outside the CDR3, the full variable domain is GAGVSQTPSNKVTEKGKYVELRCDPISGHTALYWYRQSLGQGPEFLIYFQGTGAADDSGLPNDRFFAVRPEGSVSTLKIQRTERGDSAVYLCASSLLYAPSSYNEQFFGPGTRLTVL.